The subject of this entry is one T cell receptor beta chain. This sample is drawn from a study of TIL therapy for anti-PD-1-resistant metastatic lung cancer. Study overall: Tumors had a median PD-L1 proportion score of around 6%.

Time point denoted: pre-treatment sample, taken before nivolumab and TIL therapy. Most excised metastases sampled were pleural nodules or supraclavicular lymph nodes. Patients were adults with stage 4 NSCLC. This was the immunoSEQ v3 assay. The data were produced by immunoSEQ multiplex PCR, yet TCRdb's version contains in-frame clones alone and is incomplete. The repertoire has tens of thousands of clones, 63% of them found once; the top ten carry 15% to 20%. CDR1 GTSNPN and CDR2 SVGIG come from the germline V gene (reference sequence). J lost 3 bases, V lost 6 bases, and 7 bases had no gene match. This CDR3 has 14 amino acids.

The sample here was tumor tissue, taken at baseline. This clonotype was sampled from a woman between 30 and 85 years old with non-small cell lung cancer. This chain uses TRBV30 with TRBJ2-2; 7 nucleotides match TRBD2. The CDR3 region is CACPGLADTGELFF. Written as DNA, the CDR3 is TGTGCCTGCCCAGGGCTAGCGGACACCGGGGAGCTGTTTTTT.